This T cell receptor (beta chain) was sequenced for a study of blood T cell repertoires in COVID-19 (dated by TCRdb to 2020 to 2022). General notes on the study: Samples covering the acute and convalescent phases of COVID-19 were provided by collaborators in the United States, Italy and Spain. The material from the prospective study consisted of cDNA or gDNA derived from T cells, B-cell-depleted T cells, or PBMCs. The dataset comprised deeply sampled blood TCRbeta repertoires from subjects exposed to, actively infected with, or recovered from COVID-19. The repertoires were released in a freely available public database intended as a resource for research on the immune response to SARS-CoV-2. Samples were obtained from the ongoing ImmuneRACE study (first 160 participants) and from about 1,300 subjects provided by 6 global collaborators. Sample metadata almost always included a de-identified subject ID, COVID-19 status, age in years and sex. Where available, HLA class I and class II types were taken from metadata supplied by the sample provider and were not determined by assay-based typing.

In the prospective study, participants were roughly 18 to 100 years old, resided in approximately 25 geographic areas of the United States, and were enrolled through a virtual design. To assign participants to cohorts, the prospective study relied on clinical history that participants themselves reported in a screening survey and a study questionnaire. For ImmuneRACE Cohort 3, a participant was defined as recovered based on two consecutive negative NP/OP PCR tests, clearance by a healthcare professional, or resolution of symptoms. Mobile phlebotomists in the prospective study collected whole blood, serum and a nasopharyngeal or oropharyngeal swab from every participant. Participants in the prospective study had the option to provide additional blood draws and questionnaires over an approximately 2-month period. Prospective study blood samples were shipped either frozen or at room temperature before DNA extraction.

TCRbeta CDR3 regions were amplified from genomic DNA using the immunoSEQ Assay, a bias-controlled multiplex PCR. The source study handled its data this way. The number of nucleated cells in each sample was estimated by amplification of reference gene primers within the assay. Sequence reads were collapsed and filtered to measure the absolute abundance of every unique TCRbeta CDR3 rearrangement. Productive Simpson clonality was computed per sample as the square root of Simpson's diversity index over productive rearrangements. Entries here come from immuneACCESS through TCRdb and include only in-frame sequences with V and J called. Some clones fail to appear in such tables; in the studies checked, an unresolved V gene covers under half of the shortfall, and the cause of the remainder is unknown. For V, J and clone size, that table is used; D and trimming come from the DNA. The sample table holds approximately 490,000 clones, of which approximately 90% were seen once. The ten largest clones add up to more than 7.5% of the sample.

General study outcomes and caveats: Clinical and demographic metadata were provided uncurated, with the amount varying by source and participant.

On this clone itself: The specificity of this receptor is unknown. Within one base of it there is no much larger clone, and no base qualities were kept.

The receptor's source is a woman in her sixties or seventies who had recovered from COVID-19. The sequenced material came from PBMCs or T cells enriched from blood (not recorded which).

The nucleotide sequence reads TGTGCCAGCAGCTTTACAGGGGGCTCCTACAATGAGCAGTTCTTC. Its amino acids are CASSFTGGSYNEQFF. The rearranged segments are TRBV11-2 and TRBJ2-1; TRBD1 lines up with 8 middle nucleotides. Trimming leaves V shorter by 3 bases and J shorter by 0 bases, with the junction holding 1 base beyond the gene matches. The CDR3 numbers 15 residues from cysteine through phenylalanine. Solely the CDR3 DNA is kept, with 45 bases framed from the first base. In the germline V gene, CDR1 corresponds to SGHAT and CDR2 to FQNNGV.